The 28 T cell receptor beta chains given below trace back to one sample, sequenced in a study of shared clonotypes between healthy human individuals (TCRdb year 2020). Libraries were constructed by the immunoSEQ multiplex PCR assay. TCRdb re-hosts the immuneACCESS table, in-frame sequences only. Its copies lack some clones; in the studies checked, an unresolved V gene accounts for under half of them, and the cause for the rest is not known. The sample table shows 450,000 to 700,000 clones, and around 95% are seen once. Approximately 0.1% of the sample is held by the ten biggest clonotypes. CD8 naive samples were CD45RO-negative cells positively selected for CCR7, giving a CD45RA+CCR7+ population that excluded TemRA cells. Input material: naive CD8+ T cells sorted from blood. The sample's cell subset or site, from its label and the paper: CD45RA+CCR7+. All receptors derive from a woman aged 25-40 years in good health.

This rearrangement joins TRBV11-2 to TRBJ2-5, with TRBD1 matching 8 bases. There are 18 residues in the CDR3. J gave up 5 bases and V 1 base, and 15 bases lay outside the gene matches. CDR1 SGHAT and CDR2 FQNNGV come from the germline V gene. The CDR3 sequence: CASSLGRWGGQGQETQYF. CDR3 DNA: TGTGCCAGCAGCTTAGGACGGTGGGGAGGACAGGGCCAGGAGACCCAGTACTTC.

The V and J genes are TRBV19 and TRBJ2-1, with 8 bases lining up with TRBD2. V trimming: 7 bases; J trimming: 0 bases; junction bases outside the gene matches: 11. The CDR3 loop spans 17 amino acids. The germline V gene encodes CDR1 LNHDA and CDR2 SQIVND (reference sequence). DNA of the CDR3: TGTGCCAGTATGGGTGCTAGCGGGTACCACTCCTACAATGAGCAGTTCTTC. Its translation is CASMGASGYHSYNEQFF.

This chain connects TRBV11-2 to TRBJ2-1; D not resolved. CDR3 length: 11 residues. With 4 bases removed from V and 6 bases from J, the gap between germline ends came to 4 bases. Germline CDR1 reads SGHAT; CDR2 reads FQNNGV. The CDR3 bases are TGTGCCAGCAGCTATACCAATGAGCAGTTCTTC. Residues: CASSYTNEQFF.

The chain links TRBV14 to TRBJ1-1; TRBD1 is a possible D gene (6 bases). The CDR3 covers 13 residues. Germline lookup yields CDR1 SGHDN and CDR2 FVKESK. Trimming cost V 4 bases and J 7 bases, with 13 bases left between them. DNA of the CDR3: TGTGCCAGCAGCCCAAGGGGGTCCATTGAAGCTTTCTTT. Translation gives CASSPRGSIEAFF.

The DNA of the CDR3 is TGTGCCAGTAGTATAGTAGCTCTCCCGACAGATACGCAGTATTTT. Protein: CASSIVALPTDTQYF. The gene calls are TRBV19 and TRBJ2-3, with D hard to call. The CDR3 has 15 residues. V lost 1 base to trimming and J lost 3 bases, with 11 bases between them. Germline V CDR1 and CDR2: LNHDA, SQIVND (reference sequence).

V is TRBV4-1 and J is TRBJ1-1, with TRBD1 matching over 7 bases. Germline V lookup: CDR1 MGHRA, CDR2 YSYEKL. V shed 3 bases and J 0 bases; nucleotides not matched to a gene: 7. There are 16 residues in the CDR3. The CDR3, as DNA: TGCGCCAGCAGCCACCCAGGGACAGCGATGAACACTGAAGCTTTCTTT. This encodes CASSHPGTAMNTEAFF.

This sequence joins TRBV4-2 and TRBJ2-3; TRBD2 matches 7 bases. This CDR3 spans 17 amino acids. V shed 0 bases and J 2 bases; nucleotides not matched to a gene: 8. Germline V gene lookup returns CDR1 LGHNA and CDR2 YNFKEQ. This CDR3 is CASSQEPAGEYTDTQYF. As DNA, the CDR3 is TGTGCCAGCAGCCAAGAACCGGCGGGGGAATACACAGATACGCAGTATTTT.

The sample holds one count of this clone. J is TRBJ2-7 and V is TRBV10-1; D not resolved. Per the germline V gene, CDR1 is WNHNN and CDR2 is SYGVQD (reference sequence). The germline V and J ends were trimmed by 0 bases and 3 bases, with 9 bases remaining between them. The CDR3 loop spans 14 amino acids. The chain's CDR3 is CASSESGMGYEQYF. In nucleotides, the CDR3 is TGCGCCAGCAGTGAGTCGGGGATGGGCTACGAGCAGTACTTC.

Written as DNA, the CDR3 is TGTGCCAGCAGCTTTACGACTATCCGCGAGCAGTTCTTC. It encodes CASSFTTIREQFF. V usage is TRBV5-4 and J usage is TRBJ2-1, with a weak D call TRBD2 (5 bases). The CDR3 consists of 13 residues. V was clipped by 2 bases and J by 10 bases, with 13 bases between them. The germline gives CDR1 SGHNT, CDR2 YYREEE (reference sequence).

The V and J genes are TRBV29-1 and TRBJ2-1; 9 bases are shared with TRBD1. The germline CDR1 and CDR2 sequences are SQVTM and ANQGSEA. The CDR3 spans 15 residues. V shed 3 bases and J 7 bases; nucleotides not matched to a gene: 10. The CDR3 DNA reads TGCAGCGTTGATGGGGACAGGGTCATCGAAAATGAGCAGTTCTTC. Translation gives CSVDGDRVIENEQFF.

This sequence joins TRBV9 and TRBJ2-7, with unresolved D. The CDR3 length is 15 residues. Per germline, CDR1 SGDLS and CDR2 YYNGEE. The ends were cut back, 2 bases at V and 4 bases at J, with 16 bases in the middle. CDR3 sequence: CASSVGSAVSYEQYF. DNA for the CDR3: TGTGCCAGCAGCGTTGGTTCTGCGGTTTCATACGAGCAGTACTTC.

CDR3 protein: CASSPRTGKGEQFF. The DNA of the CDR3 is TGCGCCAGCAGCCCCAGGACAGGGAAAGGTGAGCAGTTCTTC. The genes are TRBV5-1 and TRBJ2-1, with 8 nucleotides matching TRBD1. The V gene's germline CDR1 is SGHRS and CDR2 YFSETQ. After removal of 4 bases from V and 9 bases from J, the junction contained 9 bases not matched to a gene. The CDR3 has 14 residues. The variable domain in full, completed from reference TRBV5-1 and TRBJ2-1, reads KAGVTQTPRYLIKTRGQQVTLSCSPISGHRSVSWYQQTPGQGLQFLFEYFSETQRNKGNFPGRFSGRQFSNSRSEMNVSTLELGDSALYLCASSPRTGKGEQFFGPGTRLTVL.

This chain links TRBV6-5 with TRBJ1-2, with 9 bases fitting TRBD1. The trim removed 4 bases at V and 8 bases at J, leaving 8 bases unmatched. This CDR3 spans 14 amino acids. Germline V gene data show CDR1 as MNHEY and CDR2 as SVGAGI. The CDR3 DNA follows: TGTGCCAGCAGTTTCAACAGGGGGCCTGAAGGCTACACCTTC. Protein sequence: CASSFNRGPEGYTF.

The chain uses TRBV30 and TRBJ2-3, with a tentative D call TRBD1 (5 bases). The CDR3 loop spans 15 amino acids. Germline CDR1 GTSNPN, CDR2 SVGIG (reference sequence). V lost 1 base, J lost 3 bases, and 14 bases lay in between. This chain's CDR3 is CAWSAYRIATDTQYF. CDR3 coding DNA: TGTGCCTGGAGTGCCTACAGGATTGCTACAGATACGCAGTATTTT.

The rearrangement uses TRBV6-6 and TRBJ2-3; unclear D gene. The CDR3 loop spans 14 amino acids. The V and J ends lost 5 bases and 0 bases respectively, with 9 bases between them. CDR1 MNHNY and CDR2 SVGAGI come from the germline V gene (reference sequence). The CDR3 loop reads CASSNQASTDTQYF. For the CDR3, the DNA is TGTGCCAGCAGTAACCAGGCCAGCACAGATACGCAGTATTTT.

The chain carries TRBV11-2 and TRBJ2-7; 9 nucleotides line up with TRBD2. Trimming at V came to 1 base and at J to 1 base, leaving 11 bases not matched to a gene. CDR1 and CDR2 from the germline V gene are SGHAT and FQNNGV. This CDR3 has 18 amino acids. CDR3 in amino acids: CASSLVGREGLVSYEQYF. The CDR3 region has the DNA TGTGCCAGCAGCTTAGTGGGGCGGGAGGGGTTGGTATCCTACGAGCAGTACTTC.

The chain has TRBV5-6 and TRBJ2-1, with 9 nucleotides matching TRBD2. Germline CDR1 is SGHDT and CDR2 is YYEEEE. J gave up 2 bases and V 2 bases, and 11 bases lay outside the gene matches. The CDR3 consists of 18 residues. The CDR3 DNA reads TGTGCCAGCAGCTTAAAGTTAGCGGGGGTTGGGACCTACAATGAGCAGTTCTTC. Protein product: CASSLKLAGVGTYNEQFF.

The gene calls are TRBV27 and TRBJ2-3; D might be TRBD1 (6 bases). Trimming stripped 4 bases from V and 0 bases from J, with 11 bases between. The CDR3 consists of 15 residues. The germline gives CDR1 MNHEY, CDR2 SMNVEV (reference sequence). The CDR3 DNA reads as TGTGCCAGCAGTTCCCGGGACACTAGCACAGATACGCAGTATTTT. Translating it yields CASSSRDTSTDTQYF.

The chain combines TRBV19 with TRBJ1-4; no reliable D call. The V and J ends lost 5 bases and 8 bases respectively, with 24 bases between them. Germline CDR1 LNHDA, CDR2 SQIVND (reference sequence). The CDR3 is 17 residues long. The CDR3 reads CASSSRAGDPEGEKLFF. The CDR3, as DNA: TGTGCCAGTAGTTCGAGGGCCGGGGATCCGGAGGGAGAAAAACTGTTTTTT.

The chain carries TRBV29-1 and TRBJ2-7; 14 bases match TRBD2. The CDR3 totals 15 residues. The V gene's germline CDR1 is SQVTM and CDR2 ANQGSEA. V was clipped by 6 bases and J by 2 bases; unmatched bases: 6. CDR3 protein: CSVGPGLAGAYEQYF. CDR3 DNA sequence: TGCAGCGTCGGTCCGGGACTAGCGGGAGCCTACGAGCAGTACTTC.

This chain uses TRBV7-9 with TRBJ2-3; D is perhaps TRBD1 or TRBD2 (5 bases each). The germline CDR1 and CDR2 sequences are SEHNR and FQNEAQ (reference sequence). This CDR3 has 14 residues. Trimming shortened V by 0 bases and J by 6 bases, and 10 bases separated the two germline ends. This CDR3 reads CASSLALEGDTQYF. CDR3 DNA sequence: TGTGCCAGCAGCTTAGCCCTAGAGGGGGATACGCAGTATTTT.

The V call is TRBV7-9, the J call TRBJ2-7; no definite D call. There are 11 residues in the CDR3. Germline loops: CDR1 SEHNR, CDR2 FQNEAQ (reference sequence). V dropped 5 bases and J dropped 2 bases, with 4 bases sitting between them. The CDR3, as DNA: TGTGCCAGCAGCGAACCCTACGAGCAGTACTTC. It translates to CASSEPYEQYF.

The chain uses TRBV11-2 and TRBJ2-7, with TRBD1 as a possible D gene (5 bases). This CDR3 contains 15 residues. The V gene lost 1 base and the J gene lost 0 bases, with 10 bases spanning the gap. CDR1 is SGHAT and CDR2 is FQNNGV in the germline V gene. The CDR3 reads CASSLVQGISYEQYF. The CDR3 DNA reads TGTGCCAGCAGCTTAGTGCAGGGCATCTCCTACGAGCAGTACTTC.

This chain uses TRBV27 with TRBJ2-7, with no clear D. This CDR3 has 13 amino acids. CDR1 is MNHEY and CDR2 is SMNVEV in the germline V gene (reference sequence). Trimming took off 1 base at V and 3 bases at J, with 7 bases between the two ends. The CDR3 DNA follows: TGTGCCAGCAGTTTATTTTTAAACTACGAGCAGTACTTC. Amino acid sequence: CASSLFLNYEQYF.

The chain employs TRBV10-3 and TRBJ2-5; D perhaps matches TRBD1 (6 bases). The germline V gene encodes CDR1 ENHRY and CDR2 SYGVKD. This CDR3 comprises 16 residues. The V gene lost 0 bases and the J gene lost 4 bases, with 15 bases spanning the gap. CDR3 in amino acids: CAISESVEQGRETQYF. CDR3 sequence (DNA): TGTGCCATCAGTGAGTCGGTAGAACAGGGAAGAGAGACCCAGTACTTC.

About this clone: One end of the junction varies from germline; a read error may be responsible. As DNA, the CDR3 is TGCGCCAGCAGCCCCCTCGGTGGGACAGACTATGGCTACACCTTC. Its translation is CASSPLGGTDYGYTF. J is TRBJ1-2 and V is TRBV13; 7 bases are a match to TRBD1. From germline, CDR1 is PRHDT and CDR2 FYEKMQ (reference sequence). There are 15 residues in the CDR3.

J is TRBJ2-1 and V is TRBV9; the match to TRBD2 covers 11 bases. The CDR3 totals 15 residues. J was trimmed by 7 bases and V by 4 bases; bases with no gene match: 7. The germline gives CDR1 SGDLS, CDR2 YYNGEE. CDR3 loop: CASSFSGRDLNEQFF. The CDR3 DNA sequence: TGTGCCAGCAGCTTTAGCGGGAGGGATTTAAATGAGCAGTTCTTC.

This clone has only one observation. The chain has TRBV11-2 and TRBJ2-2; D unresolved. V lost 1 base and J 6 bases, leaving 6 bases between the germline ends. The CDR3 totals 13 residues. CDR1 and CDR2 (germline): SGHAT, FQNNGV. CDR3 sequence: CASSLVVPGELFF. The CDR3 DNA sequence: TGTGCCAGCAGCTTAGTGGTTCCCGGGGAGCTGTTTTTT.